This T cell receptor (beta chain) was observed in a study of cytomegalovirus exposure and HLA in healthy donors. The PCR was carried out with 60 Vbeta primers and 13 Jbeta primers. The method was immunoSEQ multiplex PCR; TCRdb's version includes in-frame clones alone and lacks a portion of them. This sample yields 150,000 to 200,000 clones, of which 65% to 90% are seen a single time; over 2% belongs to the top ten. The TCR was taken from a male donor in good health and CMV-seronegative. The sample comprised PBMCs.

CDR3 loop: CASSATGGSSGANVLTF. In DNA, the CDR3 is TGTGCCAGCAGTGCTACAGGGGGCAGCTCTGGGGCCAACGTCCTGACTTTC. This sequence joins TRBV25-1 and TRBJ2-6; 9 bases line up with TRBD1. The CDR3 consists of 17 residues. V shed 4 bases, J shed 0 bases, and the junction held 4 bases outside the gene matches. Germline lookup yields CDR1 MGHDK and CDR2 SYGVNS. Drawing the rest from reference TRBV25-1 and TRBJ2-6, the complete variable domain is EADIYQTPRYLVIGTGKKITLECSQTMGHDKMYWYQQDPGMELHLIHYSYGVNSTEKGDLSSESTVSRIRTEHFPLTLESARPSHTSQYLCASSATGGSSGANVLTFGAGSRLTVL.